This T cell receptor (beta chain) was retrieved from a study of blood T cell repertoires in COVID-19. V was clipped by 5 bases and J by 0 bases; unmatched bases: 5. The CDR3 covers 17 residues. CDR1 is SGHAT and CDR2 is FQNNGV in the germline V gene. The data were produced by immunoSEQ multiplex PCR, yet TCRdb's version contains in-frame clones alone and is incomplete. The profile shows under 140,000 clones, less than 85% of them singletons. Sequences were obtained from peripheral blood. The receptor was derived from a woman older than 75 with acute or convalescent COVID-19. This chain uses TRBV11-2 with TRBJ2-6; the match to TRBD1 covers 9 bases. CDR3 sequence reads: CASSPGQGDSGANVLTF. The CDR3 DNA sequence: TGTGCCAGCAGCCCGGGACAGGGCGACTCTGGGGCCAACGTCCTGACTTTC.